A selection of T cell receptor beta chains follows, all from one sample in a study of beta chain features in type 1 diabetes. The data were produced by immunoSEQ multiplex PCR, yet TCRdb's version contains in-frame clones alone and is incomplete. The repertoire holds 220,000 or so clones, about 63% seen once, with approximately 0.053% in the top ten. The sample was naive CD4+ T cells from blood. Receptor source: a young man in good health. CDR3s include the opening cysteine and the closing phenylalanine or tryptophan. Each record gives: clone size, D gene, V gene, J gene, CDR3 protein, CDR3 DNA. The D gene is left open where the match is weak. Clone size, where shown, is once, few, many, or a class for clones that have expanded.

clone_size: .
d_call: TRBD1
v_call: TRBV7-2
j_call: TRBJ2-3
cdr3_aa: CASSFRGPGTDTQYF
cdr3_nt: TGTGCCAGCAGCTTCAGGGGGCCGGGCACAGATACGCAGTATTTT

clone_size: few
d_call: TRBD1
v_call: TRBV29-1
j_call: TRBJ2-4
cdr3_aa: CSVEDPGQGNIQYF
cdr3_nt: TGCAGCGTTGAAGATCCGGGACAGGGGAACATTCAGTACTTC

clone_size: .
d_call: .
v_call: TRBV7-9
j_call: TRBJ1-2
cdr3_aa: CASSPPSGGYTF
cdr3_nt: TGTGCCAGCAGCCCGCCATCGGGGGGCTACACCTTC

clone_size: .
d_call: .
v_call: TRBV29-1
j_call: TRBJ1-6
cdr3_aa: CSVASGQSNSPLHF
cdr3_nt: TGCAGCGTGGCCTCCGGACAGAGTAATTCACCCCTCCACTTT

clone_size: few
d_call: TRBD1
v_call: TRBV30
j_call: TRBJ1-6
cdr3_aa: CAWSLPGQGASPLHF
cdr3_nt: TGTGCCTGGAGTTTACCGGGACAGGGGGCTTCACCCCTCCACTTT

clone_size: .
d_call: .
v_call: TRBV7-2
j_call: TRBJ2-1
cdr3_aa: CASSLLATLRNEQFF
cdr3_nt: TGTGCCAGCAGCTTACTAGCGACTTTGCGGAATGAGCAGTTCTTC

clone_size: .
d_call: .
v_call: TRBV23-1
j_call: TRBJ2-5
cdr3_aa: CASSQVAAQETQYF
cdr3_nt: TGCGCCAGCAGTCAGGTGGCAGCCCAAGAGACCCAGTACTTC

clone_size: .
d_call: .
v_call: TRBV18
j_call: TRBJ2-1
cdr3_aa: CASSPQGFSYNEQFF
cdr3_nt: TGTGCCAGCTCACCACAGGGTTTCTCCTACAATGAGCAGTTCTTC

clone_size: .
d_call: .
v_call: TRBV30
j_call: TRBJ2-7
cdr3_aa: CAWSVQWYEQYF
cdr3_nt: TGTGCCTGGAGTGTACAATGGTACGAGCAGTACTTC

clone_size: few
d_call: .
v_call: TRBV30
j_call: TRBJ2-1
cdr3_aa: CAWSVFGLPYNEQFF
cdr3_nt: TGTGCCTGGAGTGTCTTCGGCTTACCTTACAATGAGCAGTTCTTC

clone_size: .
d_call: .
v_call: TRBV6-6
j_call: TRBJ2-5
cdr3_aa: CASSPRGETQYF
cdr3_nt: TGTGCCAGCAGTCCACGAGGGGAGACCCAGTACTTC

clone_size: .
d_call: .
v_call: TRBV6-1
j_call: TRBJ1-5
cdr3_aa: CASSEVVWGNSNQPQHF
cdr3_nt: TGTGCCAGCAGTGAAGTAGTTTGGGGTAATAGCAATCAGCCCCAGCATTTT

clone_size: few
d_call: .
v_call: TRBV30
j_call: TRBJ2-3
cdr3_aa: CAWSEVTQYF
cdr3_nt: TGTGCCTGGAGCGAAGTTACGCAGTATTTT

clone_size: .
d_call: TRBD2
v_call: TRBV30
j_call: TRBJ2-1
cdr3_aa: CAWSVLAGVGNEQFF
cdr3_nt: TGTGCCTGGAGTGTACTAGCGGGAGTGGGCAATGAGCAGTTCTTC

clone_size: .
d_call: .
v_call: TRBV30
j_call: TRBJ2-2
cdr3_aa: CAWRKGNTGELFF
cdr3_nt: TGTGCCTGGAGAAAGGGGAACACCGGGGAGCTGTTTTTT

clone_size: .
d_call: .
v_call: TRBV2
j_call: TRBJ2-2
cdr3_aa: CASSTQGNTGELFF
cdr3_nt: TGTGCCAGCAGTACACAGGGGAACACCGGGGAGCTGTTTTTT

clone_size: .
d_call: .
v_call: TRBV2
j_call: TRBJ2-7
cdr3_aa: CASKVSSYEQYF
cdr3_nt: TGTGCCAGCAAGGTCAGCTCCTACGAGCAGTACTTC

clone_size: .
d_call: .
v_call: TRBV7-9
j_call: TRBJ2-5
cdr3_aa: CASSQPGGEETQYF
cdr3_nt: TGTGCCAGCAGCCAGCCGGGGGGCGAAGAGACCCAGTACTTC

clone_size: .
d_call: .
v_call: TRBV30
j_call: TRBJ2-6
cdr3_aa: CAWSVGLISGANVLTF
cdr3_nt: TGTGCCTGGAGCGTCGGACTGATCTCTGGGGCCAACGTCCTGACTTTC

clone_size: .
d_call: .
v_call: TRBV9
j_call: TRBJ1-3
cdr3_aa: CASSVDPGRSGNTIYF
cdr3_nt: TGTGCCAGCAGCGTAGACCCCGGGAGGTCTGGAAACACCATATATTTT

clone_size: .
d_call: .
v_call: TRBV5-1
j_call: TRBJ2-5
cdr3_aa: CASSRGPDTQETQYF
cdr3_nt: TGCGCCAGCTCACGCGGGCCCGACACCCAAGAGACCCAGTACTTC

clone_size: .
d_call: .
v_call: TRBV11-2
j_call: TRBJ2-5
cdr3_aa: CASSEHRETQYF
cdr3_nt: TGTGCCAGCAGCGAACACAGAGAGACCCAGTACTTC

clone_size: .
d_call: TRBD1
v_call: TRBV11-2
j_call: TRBJ2-3
cdr3_aa: CASSQGADSTTDTQYF
cdr3_nt: TGTGCCAGCAGCCAGGGGGCGGACAGTACCACAGATACGCAGTATTTT

clone_size: .
d_call: .
v_call: TRBV6-5
j_call: TRBJ1-6
cdr3_aa: CASRPGQYNSPLHF
cdr3_nt: TGTGCCAGCAGGCCGGGACAATATAATTCACCCCTCCACTTT

clone_size: .
d_call: .
v_call: TRBV5-1
j_call: TRBJ2-5
cdr3_aa: CASSLEAGGQETQYF
cdr3_nt: TGCGCCAGCAGCCTTGAGGCAGGGGGGCAAGAGACCCAGTACTTC

clone_size: .
d_call: .
v_call: TRBV30
j_call: TRBJ1-5
cdr3_aa: CAWADGSNQPQHF
cdr3_nt: TGTGCCTGGGCAGACGGTAGCAATCAGCCCCAGCATTTT

clone_size: .
d_call: .
v_call: TRBV30
j_call: TRBJ1-2
cdr3_aa: CAWSGRGYTF
cdr3_nt: TGTGCCTGGAGCGGGCGGGGCTACACCTTC

clone_size: .
d_call: .
v_call: TRBV7-9
j_call: TRBJ1-6
cdr3_aa: CASSPGTFTDSPLHF
cdr3_nt: TGTGCCAGCAGCCCAGGGACATTTACCGATTCACCCCTCCACTTT

clone_size: .
d_call: TRBD2
v_call: TRBV9
j_call: TRBJ2-5
cdr3_aa: CASSALAGPQETQYF
cdr3_nt: TGTGCCAGCAGCGCCCTAGCGGGGCCGCAAGAGACCCAGTACTTC

clone_size: .
d_call: .
v_call: TRBV9
j_call: TRBJ1-5
cdr3_aa: CASSLGPYSNQPQHF
cdr3_nt: TGTGCCAGCAGCTTGGGACCCTATAGCAATCAGCCCCAGCATTTT

clone_size: few
d_call: .
v_call: TRBV29-1
j_call: TRBJ2-1
cdr3_aa: CSVESPAYEQFF
cdr3_nt: TGCAGCGTTGAATCCCCGGCGTATGAGCAGTTCTTC

clone_size: .
d_call: .
v_call: TRBV30
j_call: TRBJ1-2
cdr3_aa: CACAPVGTFVRYTF
cdr3_nt: TGTGCCTGCGCTCCTGTAGGAACCTTCGTGCGCTACACCTTC

clone_size: few
d_call: .
v_call: TRBV13
j_call: TRBJ2-3
cdr3_aa: CASSVRGYTQYF
cdr3_nt: TGTGCCAGCAGCGTGAGGGGTTATACGCAGTATTTT

clone_size: .
d_call: .
v_call: TRBV25-1
j_call: TRBJ2-7
cdr3_aa: CASSDLTDAGSPYEQYF
cdr3_nt: TGTGCCAGCAGTGACCTGACAGACGCAGGGAGTCCGTACGAGCAGTACTTC

clone_size: .
d_call: .
v_call: TRBV27
j_call: TRBJ1-2
cdr3_aa: CASSLLGRGANFYGYTF
cdr3_nt: TGTGCCAGCAGTTTATTGGGGCGCGGGGCCAACTTCTATGGCTACACCTTC

clone_size: .
d_call: .
v_call: TRBV25-1
j_call: TRBJ2-7
cdr3_aa: CASSELGTSYEQYF
cdr3_nt: TGTGCCAGCAGTGAACTTGGGACATCCTACGAGCAGTACTTC

clone_size: .
d_call: TRBD2
v_call: TRBV7-9
j_call: TRBJ2-1
cdr3_aa: CASSPGTSGNNEQFF
cdr3_nt: TGTGCCAGCAGCCCCGGGACTAGCGGAAACAATGAGCAGTTCTTC

clone_size: .
d_call: .
v_call: TRBV29-1
j_call: TRBJ2-2
cdr3_aa: CSVGGLNTGELFF
cdr3_nt: TGCAGCGTTGGGGGGTTGAACACCGGGGAGCTGTTTTTT

clone_size: few
d_call: TRBD1
v_call: TRBV9
j_call: TRBJ1-2
cdr3_aa: CASSPILGGAPNGYTF
cdr3_nt: TGTGCCAGCAGCCCCATCCTAGGGGGCGCGCCTAATGGCTACACCTTC

clone_size: .
d_call: .
v_call: TRBV29-1
j_call: TRBJ1-4
cdr3_aa: CSVRVEKLFF
cdr3_nt: TGCAGCGTAAGGGTTGAAAAACTGTTTTTT

clone_size: .
d_call: .
v_call: TRBV7-9
j_call: TRBJ2-5
cdr3_aa: CASSFAEIQETQYF
cdr3_nt: TGTGCCAGCAGTTTCGCAGAGATCCAAGAGACCCAGTACTTC

clone_size: .
d_call: .
v_call: TRBV28
j_call: TRBJ2-7
cdr3_aa: CASTLSGRLTYEQYF
cdr3_nt: TGTGCCAGCACCCTAAGTGGGAGACTCACCTACGAGCAGTACTTC

clone_size: .
d_call: .
v_call: TRBV30
j_call: TRBJ2-5
cdr3_aa: CAWIRQSVETQYF
cdr3_nt: TGTGCCTGGATTAGACAAAGTGTGGAGACCCAGTACTTC

clone_size: .
d_call: .
v_call: TRBV29-1
j_call: TRBJ2-2
cdr3_aa: CSVRSGPANTGELFF
cdr3_nt: TGCAGCGTGCGATCAGGACCCGCGAACACCGGGGAGCTGTTTTTT

clone_size: .
d_call: TRBD1
v_call: TRBV29-1
j_call: TRBJ1-1
cdr3_aa: CSGGTGRTEAFF
cdr3_nt: TGCAGCGGGGGGACAGGGCGGACTGAAGCTTTCTTT

clone_size: .
d_call: TRBD2
v_call: TRBV30
j_call: TRBJ2-3
cdr3_aa: CAWRDRLASTDTQYF
cdr3_nt: TGTGCCTGGAGAGACAGACTAGCTAGCACAGATACGCAGTATTTT

clone_size: once
d_call: .
v_call: TRBV6-5
j_call: TRBJ2-2
cdr3_aa: CASSSTGELFF
cdr3_nt: TGTGCCAGCAGTTCTACCGGGGAGCTGTTTTTT

clone_size: .
d_call: .
v_call: TRBV30
j_call: TRBJ2-7
cdr3_aa: CAWSALRIRPSYEQYF
cdr3_nt: TGTGCCTGGAGTGCCCTTAGGATCAGGCCCTCGTACGAGCAGTACTTC

clone_size: few
d_call: TRBD2
v_call: TRBV25-1
j_call: TRBJ2-7
cdr3_aa: CASRRTSGDNEQYF
cdr3_nt: TGTGCCAGCCGAAGGACTAGCGGGGACAACGAGCAGTACTTC

clone_size: few
d_call: .
v_call: TRBV30
j_call: TRBJ2-5
cdr3_aa: CAWKGTWETQYF
cdr3_nt: TGTGCCTGGAAAGGGACTTGGGAGACCCAGTACTTC

clone_size: .
d_call: TRBD2
v_call: TRBV29-1
j_call: TRBJ2-4
cdr3_aa: CSVEGLAGRADIQYF
cdr3_nt: TGCAGCGTTGAAGGACTAGCGGGTAGGGCGGACATTCAGTACTTC